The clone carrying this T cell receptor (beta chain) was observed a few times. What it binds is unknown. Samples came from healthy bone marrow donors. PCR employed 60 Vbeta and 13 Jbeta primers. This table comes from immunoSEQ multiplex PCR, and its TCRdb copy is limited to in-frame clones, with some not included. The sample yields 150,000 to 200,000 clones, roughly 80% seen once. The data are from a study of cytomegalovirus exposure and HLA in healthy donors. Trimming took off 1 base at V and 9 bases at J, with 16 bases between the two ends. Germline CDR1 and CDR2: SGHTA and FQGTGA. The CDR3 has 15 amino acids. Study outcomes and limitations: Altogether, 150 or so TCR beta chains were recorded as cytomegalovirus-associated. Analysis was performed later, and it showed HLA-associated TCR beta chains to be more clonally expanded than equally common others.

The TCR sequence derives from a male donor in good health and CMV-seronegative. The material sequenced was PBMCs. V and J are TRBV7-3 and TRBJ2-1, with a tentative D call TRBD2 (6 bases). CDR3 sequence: CASSLKVAGQGEQFF. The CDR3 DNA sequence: TGTGCCAGCAGCTTAAAGGTTGCGGGGCAAGGTGAGCAGTTCTTC.